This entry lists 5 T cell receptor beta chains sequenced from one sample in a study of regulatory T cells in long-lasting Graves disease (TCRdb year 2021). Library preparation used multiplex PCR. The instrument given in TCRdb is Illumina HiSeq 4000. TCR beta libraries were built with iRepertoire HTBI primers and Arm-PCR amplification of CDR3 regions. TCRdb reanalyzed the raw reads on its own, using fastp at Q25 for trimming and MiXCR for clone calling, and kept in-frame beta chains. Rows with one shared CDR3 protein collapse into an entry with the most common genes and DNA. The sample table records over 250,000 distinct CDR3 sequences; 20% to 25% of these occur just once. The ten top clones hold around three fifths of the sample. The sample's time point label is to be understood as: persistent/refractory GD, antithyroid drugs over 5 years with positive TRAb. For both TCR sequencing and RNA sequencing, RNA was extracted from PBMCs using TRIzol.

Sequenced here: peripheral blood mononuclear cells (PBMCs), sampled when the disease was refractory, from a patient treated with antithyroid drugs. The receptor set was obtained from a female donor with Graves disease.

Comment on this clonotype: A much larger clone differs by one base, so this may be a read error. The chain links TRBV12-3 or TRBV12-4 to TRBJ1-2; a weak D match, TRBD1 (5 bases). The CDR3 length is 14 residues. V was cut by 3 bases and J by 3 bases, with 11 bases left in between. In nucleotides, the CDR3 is TGTGCCAGCAGTTTCGGGGGACGGCACTATGGCTACACCTTC. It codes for CASSFGGRHYGYTF.

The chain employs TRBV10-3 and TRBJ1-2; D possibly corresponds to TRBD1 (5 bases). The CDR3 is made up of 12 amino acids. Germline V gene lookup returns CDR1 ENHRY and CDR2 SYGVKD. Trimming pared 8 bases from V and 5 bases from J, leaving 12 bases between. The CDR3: CAIGDGLYGYTF. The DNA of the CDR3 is TGTGCCATCGGGGACGGACTTTATGGCTACACCTTC.

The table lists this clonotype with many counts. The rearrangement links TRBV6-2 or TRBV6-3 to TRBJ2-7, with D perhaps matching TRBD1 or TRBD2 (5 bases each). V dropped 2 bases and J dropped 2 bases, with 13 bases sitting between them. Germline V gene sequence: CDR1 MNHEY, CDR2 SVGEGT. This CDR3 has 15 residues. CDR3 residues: CASSYTGTVPYEQYF. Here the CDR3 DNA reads TGTGCCAGCAGTTACACCGGGACGGTCCCCTACGAGCAGTACTTC.

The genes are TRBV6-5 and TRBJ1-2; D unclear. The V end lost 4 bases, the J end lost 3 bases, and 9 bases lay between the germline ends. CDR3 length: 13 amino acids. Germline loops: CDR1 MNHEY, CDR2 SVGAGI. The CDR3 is CASSFQRYYGYTF. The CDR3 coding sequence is TGTGCCAGCAGTTTTCAGCGATACTATGGCTACACCTTC.

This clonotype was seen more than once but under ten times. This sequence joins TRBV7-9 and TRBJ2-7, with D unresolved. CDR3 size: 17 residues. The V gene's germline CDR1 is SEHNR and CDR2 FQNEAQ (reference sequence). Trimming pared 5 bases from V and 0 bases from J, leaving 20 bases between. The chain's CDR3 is CASSQTGAWAVSYEQYF. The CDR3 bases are TGTGCCAGCAGCCAAACCGGAGCGTGGGCGGTCTCCTACGAGCAGTACTTC.